Shown below are 8 T cell receptor beta chains from a single sample sequenced in a study of cytomegalovirus exposure and HLA in healthy donors. Using immunoSEQ multiplex PCR, the repertoire was profiled, and TCRdb retains in-frame clones only, with some absent. Of hundreds of thousands of clones listed, roughly 90% are singletons. What was sequenced was PBMCs. The receptors shown here come from a man aged 18 to 29 in good health and CMV-seropositive.

The rearrangement links TRBV6-5 to TRBJ1-1; D might be TRBD1 (5 bases). The CDR3 spans 13 residues. V lost 8 bases and J lost 1, with 11 bases in between. Germline V gives CDR1 MNHEY, CDR2 SVGAGI. In DNA form, the CDR3 reads TGTGCCAGCGGAGGGGTGTCGAACACTGAAGCTTTCTTT. Translated, it gives CASGGVSNTEAFF.

This sequence joins TRBV11-2 and TRBJ2-1; 7 bases line up with TRBD2. Per germline, CDR1 SGHAT and CDR2 FQNNGV. After removal of 4 bases from V and 14 bases from J, the junction contained 8 bases not matched to a gene. There are 12 residues in the CDR3. The CDR3 here is CASSSKGGDEFF. CDR3 in DNA: TGTGCCAGCAGCTCCAAGGGAGGGGACGAGTTCTTC.

The CDR3 DNA follows: TGTGCCAGCAGCTTAGGAGGACGGCAGGGGGCACGAGGGGCCAACGTCCTGACTTTC. It is translated as CASSLGGRQGARGANVLTF. V usage is TRBV11-1 and J usage is TRBJ2-6; TRBD1 aligns across 8 bases. V dropped 1 base and J dropped 4; count of bases not matched to a gene: 12. Germline CDR1 SGHAT, CDR2 FQDESV (reference sequence). The CDR3 runs to 19 residues.

The V gene is TRBV6-1, the J gene TRBJ1-3; tentatively, D is TRBD1 (6 bases). V lost 4 bases to trimming and J lost 4 bases, with 11 bases between them. CDR1 is MNHNS, CDR2 SASEGT, per germline. The CDR3 is 14 residues long. CDR3 nucleotide sequence: TGTGCCAGCAGTGTTAGACAGGTCGGAAACACCATATATTTT. Residues: CASSVRQVGNTIYF.

In its sample, this clone was seen once. V usage is TRBV2 and J usage is TRBJ2-1; D tentatively fits TRBD1 or TRBD2 (5 bases each). The ends were cut back, 4 bases at V and 4 bases at J, with 14 bases in the middle. Germline CDR1 and CDR2: SNHLY and FYNNEI. The CDR3 runs to 15 residues. CDR3 sequence: CASSGLGVGYNEQFF. In nucleotides, the CDR3 is TGTGCCAGCAGTGGACTGGGGGTGGGATACAATGAGCAGTTCTTC. Based on the CDR3 plus reference TRBV2 and TRBJ2-1, the full variable domain is EPEVTQTPSHQVTQMGQEVILRCVPISNHLYFYWYRQILGQKVEFLVSFYNNEISEKSEIFDDQFSVERPDGSNFTLKIRSTKLEDSAMYFCASSGLGVGYNEQFFGPGTRLTVL.

This clone was seen a few times. This chain links TRBV7-9 with TRBJ1-2; 9 positions match TRBD1. Trimming removed 2 bases from V and 8 bases from J; junction bases left unmatched: 12. Germline V gene lookup returns CDR1 SEHNR and CDR2 FQNEAQ (reference sequence). This CDR3 comprises 16 residues. The CDR3 loop reads CASSLTRTGVVSGYTF. The CDR3 nucleotides read TGTGCCAGCAGCTTAACCCGGACAGGGGTAGTATCCGGCTACACCTTC.

This rearrangement joins TRBV10-2 to TRBJ1-2; the D is unclear. Germline V gene lookup returns CDR1 WSHSY and CDR2 SAAADI. Trimming shortened V by 3 bases and J by 7 bases, and 12 bases separated the two germline ends. CDR3 length: 13 residues. CDR3 in DNA: TGCGCCAGCAGTGAAGGGCTCGCCCCTGGCTACACCTTC. It codes for CASSEGLAPGYTF.

There are a few counts of this clone. The chain recombines TRBV5-4 with TRBJ2-5; 11 nucleotides match TRBD1. Germline-derived CDR1 and CDR2 are SGHNT and YYREEE (reference sequence). The CDR3 sequence is 14 residues long. J gave up 5 bases and V 5 bases, and 5 bases lay outside the gene matches. This chain's CDR3 is CASSPGQGEETQYF. The CDR3 DNA reads TGTGCCAGCAGTCCGGGACAGGGGGAGGAGACCCAGTACTTC.